One sample yielded the 8 T cell receptor beta chains listed below, sequenced in a study of T cells in Graves' hyperthyroidism and ophthalmopathy. Researchers took RNA transcripts and amplified the TCR beta CDR3 regions from them. The HTBI primer set was used in a first-round RT-PCR of the TCR CDR3. One entry per CDR3 protein results from TCRdb running MiXCR on the multiplex PCR reads. Found here are fewer than 450,000 distinct CDR3 sequences, about 18% of them singletons; the top ten hold about a third. Sequencing input: blood. Source of these receptors: a woman younger than 45 with Graves' hyperthyroidism that later progressed to Graves' ophthalmopathy.

This clonotype has at least ten counts. The chain joins TRBV9 to TRBJ1-2; no firm D call. Trimming took off 4 bases at V and 8 bases at J, with 21 bases between the two ends. The CDR3 is made up of 15 amino acids. Germline V CDR1 and CDR2: SGDLS, YYNGEE. CDR3 region: CASSTSPDASAGYTF. The CDR3 coding sequence is TGTGCCAGCAGCACCTCCCCGGACGCAAGTGCCGGCTACACCTTC.

The V call is TRBV18, the J call TRBJ1-2; possible D gene TRBD1, 5 bases. The V end lost 3 bases, the J end lost 0 bases, and 8 bases lay between the germline ends. Germline V gives CDR1 KGHSH, CDR2 LQKENI. This CDR3 spans 14 amino acids. CDR3 sequence reads: CASSPQGANYGYTF. The CDR3 DNA is TGTGCCAGCTCACCCCAGGGAGCTAACTATGGCTACACCTTC.

The sample holds many counts of this clonotype. J is TRBJ2-5 and V is TRBV3-1; 7 bases are a match to TRBD2. Germline CDR1 LGHDT, CDR2 YNNKEL (reference sequence). This CDR3 region has 18 residues. V lost 4 bases, J lost 2 bases, and 16 bases stayed unmatched. The CDR3 region is CASSPRSYGTKHQETQYF. In DNA, the CDR3 is TGTGCCAGCAGCCCTAGAAGCTACGGGACTAAACATCAAGAGACCCAGTACTTC.

This clonotype was found a few times. The chain employs TRBV29-1 and TRBJ2-1; no clear D gene. CDR3 size: 11 residues. Germline CDR1 and CDR2: SQVTM and ANQGSEA. V gave up 2 bases and J gave up 6 bases, with 5 bases separating them. DNA for the CDR3: TGCAGCGTTGAAATGGTCAATGAGCAGTTCTTC. Protein product: CSVEMVNEQFF.

The table lists this clonotype with many counts. This chain uses TRBV6-1 with TRBJ2-1; 8 bases align to TRBD2. The CDR3 totals 15 residues. CDR1 MNHNS and CDR2 SASEGT come from the germline V gene. Trimming at V came to 7 bases and at J to 9 bases, leaving 14 bases not matched to a gene. As DNA, the CDR3 is TGTGCCAGCACTAAGGCGGGGGGACGGTCTAGTGAGCAGTTCTTC. Translation gives CASTKAGGRSSEQFF.

This clonotype has a handful of counts. The chain carries TRBV29-1 and TRBJ2-1; D not resolved. Trimming left V 0 bases short and J 10 bases short, with 10 bases between. The CDR3 spans 12 residues. Germline values: CDR1 SQVTM, CDR2 ANQGSEA. CDR3: CSVEDLTVEQFF. The CDR3 DNA follows: TGCAGCGTTGAAGATCTGACGGTAGAGCAGTTCTTC.

The gene calls are TRBV18 and TRBJ2-1; D ambiguous. Per germline, CDR1 KGHSH and CDR2 LQKENI. Trimming pared 2 bases from V and 1 base from J, leaving 6 bases between. This CDR3 comprises 14 residues. CDR3 in amino acids: CASSPESSYNEQFF. The DNA of the CDR3 is TGTGCCAGCTCACCAGAAAGTTCCTACAATGAGCAGTTCTTC.

The V call is TRBV3-1, the J call TRBJ2-1; D is undetermined. V lost 1 base, J lost 4 bases, and 11 bases lay in between. Germline CDR1 and CDR2: LGHDT and YNNKEL (reference sequence). This CDR3 has 15 amino acids. The CDR3 spells CASSQGPVSYNEQFF. The CDR3 DNA follows: TGTGCCAGCAGCCAAGGACCAGTCAGTTACAATGAGCAGTTCTTC.